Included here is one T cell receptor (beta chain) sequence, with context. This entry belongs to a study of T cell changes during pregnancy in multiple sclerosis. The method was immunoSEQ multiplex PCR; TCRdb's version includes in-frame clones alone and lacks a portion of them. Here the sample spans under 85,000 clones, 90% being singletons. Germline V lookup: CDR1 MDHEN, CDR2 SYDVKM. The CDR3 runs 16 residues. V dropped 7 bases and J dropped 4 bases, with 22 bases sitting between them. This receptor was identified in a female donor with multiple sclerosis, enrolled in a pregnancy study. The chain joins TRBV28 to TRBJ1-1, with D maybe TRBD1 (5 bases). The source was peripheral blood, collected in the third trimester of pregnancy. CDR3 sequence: CASTAVVGAPGTEAFF. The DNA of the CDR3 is TGTGCCAGCACAGCCGTCGTTGGGGCGCCGGGCACTGAAGCTTTCTTT.